This T cell receptor beta chain was sequenced for a study of cytomegalovirus exposure and HLA in healthy donors (dated by TCRdb to the late 2010s). General notes on the study: In an earlier analysis of some 550 of the donors, 250 to 350 Gb of sequence data and 117 million unique TCR beta sequences from about 190 million T cells were reported. Using immunosequencing, the study profiled T cell repertoires from about 620 subjects and related those repertoires to cytomegalovirus serostatus. Every repertoire in the discovery cohort had been generated on one and the same sequencing platform. Typing coverage differed by locus: A, B, C, DRB1 and DQB1 were typed in about 629-640 donors, DQA1 in 522, DPA1 in some 610, and DPB1 in 472. The study aimed to test whether signatures of past pathogen exposure could be identified by cataloging public T cell receptors. High-throughput TCR immunosequencing, statistical association of individual TCRs with disease status, and machine learning were combined to predict cytomegalovirus infection status. About 280 gigabases of sequencing data and around 80 million unique TCR sequences made up an early release that covered several hundred HLA-typed donors. To study patterns of TCR occurrence, a later analysis re-analyzed previously published TCR beta repertoires from around 670 donors and added high-resolution HLA genotyping. Across 300 to 500 genotyped donors of the cohort, an average of approximately 200,000 unique TCR beta nucleotide sequences per donor were sequenced, and roughly 20% of those sequences were non-productive. Of the roughly 400 genotyped donors, roughly 80% fell in the genetic ancestry cluster associated with self-reported Caucasian donors. In a later genetic analysis, genome-wide SNP genotypes for about three fifths of the roughly 670 donors were used, and that subset was treated as a discovery cohort. In an earlier analysis of roughly 580 of the donors, high-throughput TCR beta sequencing was used to judge whether each TCR beta V gene segment behaved as functional or pseudogenic. Alongside the repertoire data, information on donor age, sex, ethnicity and CMV serostatus was compiled. Along with the approximately 650-subject first cohort, a separate validation cohort of over a hundred different subjects was used. The later analysis used no new phenotypic data to find candidate immune exposures, relying instead on TCR beta sequences and their occurrence across donors. Several DR-DQ haplotypes were treated as single units for association and clustering because of strong linkage in the cohort. HLA typing included class I and class II loci at four-digit resolution.

Library preparation used the immunoSEQ multiplex PCR assay. The multiplex PCR relied on a mix of 60 forward primers for TCR Vbeta segments and 13 reverse primers for TCR Jbeta segments. The CDR3 region of rearranged TCR beta genes was amplified from genomic DNA with a multiplex PCR assay. On the Illumina HiSeq System, the amplified TCR beta libraries were sequenced as 87-base-pair reads. The paper's processing steps were these. A later analysis tallied some 79 million unique TCR beta chains across the 650 to 750 repertoires, and about 12 million of those chains were shared by two or more donors. A nearest-neighbor algorithm error-corrected the raw reads and collapsed the reads into unique sequences, merging closely related sequences to remove PCR and sequencing errors. CDR3 sequences were aligned to IMGT reference sequences to assign V, D and J gene segments. For a sequence to be retained, a match of at least six nucleotides was required to both a V gene segment and a J gene segment. A rearrangement counted as productive if the CDR3 had no stop codons and remained in frame with V and J, and every other rearrangement counted as non-productive. CDR3 was defined by IMGT convention, running from the second conserved V-encoded cysteine to the conserved J-encoded phenylalanine. The earlier analysis of about 610 of the donors excluded sequences that lacked an unambiguous match to a single V gene segment. In an earlier analysis of 587 of the donors, a V segment was called functional when productive rearrangements were above 56.7%, and segregating when the standard deviation between donors exceeded 5%. A statistical classification framework was built for diagnosing cytomegalovirus status from the catalog of TCR beta chain sequences. A later analysis assigned V and J genes by comparing TCR nucleotide sequences with IMGT/GENE-DB human TR gene sequences. Using the TCRdist pipeline, a later analysis assigned CDR3 sequences along with most-parsimonious VDJ recombination scenarios. In a later analysis, each TCR beta chain was defined by its CDR3 amino acid sequence together with its V-gene family, and reads lacking a unique V-gene family were excluded. A later analysis removed 500 to 600 highly shared, low-generation-probability nucleotide sequences to deal with suspected cross-contamination and a sequencing artifact. A later analysis calculated a clonal expansion index for each public chain from normalized within-repertoire ranks of inferred template counts. A later analysis computed generation probabilities with a VDJ recombination model fitted to out-of-frame rearrangements, and checked the results against IGoR. In a later analysis, TCR-TCR, TCR-HLA and TCR-CMV co-occurrence was scored with hypergeometric tests, and a repertoire-size bias correction was applied to TCR pairs. To estimate false discovery rates, a later analysis permuted the HLA or CMV assignments 20 times. A later analysis grouped co-occurring TCRs with DBSCAN, adding TCRdist sequence similarity when clustering within HLA-allele-positive subsets. For co-occurrence clustering, repertoires with fewer than 30,000 or more than 120,000 public chains were excluded, along with several repertoires with anomalous nucleotide sharing. Drawn from immuneACCESS, this table holds only the in-frame rearrangements with V and J called that TCRdb kept. Clones are partly lost; checked studies trace under half to an unresolved V gene and leave the rest unexplained. V and J calls and clone size are as listed in that table; D and trimming were resolved from the DNA. The record for this sample contains about 200,000 clones. Of the sample, around 0.95% falls within the top ten clones.

On this clone: The antigen it binds to is not known.

Findings and caveats that apply to the study as a whole: According to a later genetic analysis, donors in an Asian-associated ancestry cluster had fewer N-insertions in productive TCRs than the approximately 650-donor mean. While some public TCRs were present in many individuals, most TCR sequences turned up only very rarely across donors. In a later analysis, several top co-occurrence clusters were reported to appear linked to parvovirus B19, influenza, CMV and Epstein-Barr virus. In a later analysis, TCR association rates were found to vary across HLA loci, with the most associated TCRs seen for DRB1 alleles and the fewest for HLA-C alleles. V-gene and J-gene trimming of TCR beta chains was associated with a missense DCLRE1C variant in a later genetic analysis, and the association was replicated in an independent cohort. In a later analysis, HLA-associated TCR beta chains were found to be more clonally expanded and to have lower generation probabilities than equally common non-associated chains. Presence/absence analyses assumed roughly uniform sequencing depth across donors, an assumption that may not hold. A cluster of highly shared sequence variants was judged likely to be a technical artifact of the sequencing pipeline. Immune exposure information for the cohort was limited to CMV serostatus. In an earlier analysis of 500 to 650 of the donors, most TCR beta V segments appeared in productive rearrangements about 87% or about 30% of the time, broadly matching IMGT annotations. Because counts were too low, roughly 17 rarely observed V segments, including chromosome 9 orphons, were left out of the earlier analysis of a few hundred of the donors. Correlated functional status among segregating V segments might be attributable to linkage disequilibrium, but an unknown experimental factor could not be ruled out. When HLA alleles, especially DR and DQ, strongly co-occurred, TCR associations were difficult to assign to individual alleles. The classifier was reported to diagnose cytomegalovirus status with high specificity and sensitivity in both the original and validation cohorts. According to a later analysis, most CMV-associated TCR beta chains appeared to be HLA-restricted, and the HLA associations seemed to be driven largely by CMV exposure. A further reported finding was that TCR beta sequences accurately predicted the HLA-A and HLA-B alleles for most subjects in the first cohort. A few of the identified cytomegalovirus-associated TCR beta chains were confirmed in vitro to be specific for cytomegalovirus antigens. In the study, 164 TCR beta chains were listed as associated with cytomegalovirus. This cohort had only TCR beta chains sequenced, and the lack of alpha or paired-chain data limited which features could be detected. Because HLA typing was missing for some donors at each locus, association tests included only the typed subset. It was suggested by the authors that the approach could potentially be generalized to other disease states and immunological phenotypes. Some IMGT-functional V segments, including TRBV6-2 and TRBV6-3, could not be distinguished by the 87-base-pair reads and were therefore excluded. In a later analysis, 16,951 TCR beta sequences were associated with specific HLA alleles at a false discovery rate of 0.05.

In total, 666 healthy bone marrow donors made up the cohort. All cohort members were sampled while nominally healthy, although unrecorded immune exposures were likely present. The donor was CMV seropositive and was included in the group of 289 seropositive cohort members. Each donor provided a peripheral blood sample, and peripheral blood mononuclear cells were used for TCR beta sequencing. Genomic DNA was extracted from the blood cell samples with the Qiagen DNeasy Blood Extraction Kit. The germline V gene specifies SGHVS as CDR1 and FNYEAQ as CDR2. The CDR3, from cysteine to phenylalanine, totals 14 residues. The kept DNA is CDR3 alone, 42 bases in frame from the first base. V ends up 4 bases short and J 5 bases short, with an unmatched junction base count of 5.

This TCR came from a woman in her thirties in good health and CMV-seropositive. Sequences were obtained from PBMCs. The sequence is built from TRBV7-6 and TRBJ1-5, and TRBD1 matches 7 of the central bases. Here is the DNA: TGTGCCAGCAGCTCACAGGGGTTTTATCAGCCCCAGCATTTT. It translates to CASSSQGFYQPQHF.